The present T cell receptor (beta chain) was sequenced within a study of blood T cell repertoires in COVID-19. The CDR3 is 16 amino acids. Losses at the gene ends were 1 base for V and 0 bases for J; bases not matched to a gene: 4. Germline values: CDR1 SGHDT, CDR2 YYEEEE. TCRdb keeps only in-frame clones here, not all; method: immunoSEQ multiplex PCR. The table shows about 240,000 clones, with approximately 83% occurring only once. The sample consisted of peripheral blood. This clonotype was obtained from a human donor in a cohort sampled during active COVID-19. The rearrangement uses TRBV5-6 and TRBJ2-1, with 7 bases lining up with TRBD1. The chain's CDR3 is CASSLMGDSSYNEQFF. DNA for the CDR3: TGTGCCAGCAGCTTGATGGGGGACAGCTCCTACAATGAGCAGTTCTTC.